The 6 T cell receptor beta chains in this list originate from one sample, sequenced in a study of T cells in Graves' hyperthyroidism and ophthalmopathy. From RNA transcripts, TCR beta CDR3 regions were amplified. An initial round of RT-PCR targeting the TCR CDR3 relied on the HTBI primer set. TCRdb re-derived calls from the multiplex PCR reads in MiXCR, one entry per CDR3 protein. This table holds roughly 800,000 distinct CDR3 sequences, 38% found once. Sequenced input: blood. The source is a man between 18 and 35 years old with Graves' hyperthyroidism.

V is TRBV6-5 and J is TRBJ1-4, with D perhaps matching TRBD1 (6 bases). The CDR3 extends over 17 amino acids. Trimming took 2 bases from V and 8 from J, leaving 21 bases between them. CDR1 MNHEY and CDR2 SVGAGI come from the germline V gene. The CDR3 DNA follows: TGTGCCAGCAGTTACATGGGGGCGGCGGGATCGTCCGAAAAACTGTTTTTT. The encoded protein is CASSYMGAAGSSEKLFF.

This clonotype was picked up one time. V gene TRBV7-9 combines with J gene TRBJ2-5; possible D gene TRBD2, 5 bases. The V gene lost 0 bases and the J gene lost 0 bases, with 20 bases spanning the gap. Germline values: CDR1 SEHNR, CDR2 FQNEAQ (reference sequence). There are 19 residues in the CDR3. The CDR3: CASSLAITSPLWDQETQYF. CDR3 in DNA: TGTGCCAGCAGCTTAGCGATTACTAGTCCTCTCTGGGACCAAGAGACCCAGTACTTC.

In DNA form, the CDR3 reads TGTGCCAGCAGCCAACGGACAGGGAATAATTCACCCCTCCACTTT. Its protein is CASSQRTGNNSPLHF. The rearrangement joins TRBV9 to TRBJ1-6, with 8 bases aligning to TRBD1. Per germline, CDR1 SGDLS and CDR2 YYNGEE. V was pared by 4 bases and J by 5 bases, with 5 bases of the junction left unmatched. This CDR3 spans 15 amino acids. Full variable domain (rest looked up from reference TRBV9 and TRBJ1-6): DSGVTQTPKHLITATGQRVTLRCSPRSGDLSVYWYQQSLDQGLQFLIQYYNGEERAKGNILERFSAQQFPDLHSELNLSSLELGDSALYFCASSQRTGNNSPLHFGNGTRLTVT.

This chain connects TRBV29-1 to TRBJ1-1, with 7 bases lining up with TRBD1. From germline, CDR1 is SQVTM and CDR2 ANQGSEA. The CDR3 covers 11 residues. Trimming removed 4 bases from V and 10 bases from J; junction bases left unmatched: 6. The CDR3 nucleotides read TGCAGCGTTGGGGACAGTAGTTCAGCTTTCTTT. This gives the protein CSVGDSSSAFF.

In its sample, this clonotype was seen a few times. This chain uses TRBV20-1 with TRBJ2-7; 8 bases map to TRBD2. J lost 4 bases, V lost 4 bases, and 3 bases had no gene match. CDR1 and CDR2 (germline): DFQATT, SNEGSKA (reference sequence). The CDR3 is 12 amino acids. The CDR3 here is CSAKREMYEQYF. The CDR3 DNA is TGCAGTGCTAAGCGGGAGATGTACGAGCAGTACTTC.

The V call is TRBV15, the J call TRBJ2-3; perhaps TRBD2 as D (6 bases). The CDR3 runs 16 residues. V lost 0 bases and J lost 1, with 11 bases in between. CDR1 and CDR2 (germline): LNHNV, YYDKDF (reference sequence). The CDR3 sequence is CATSRELAEGTDTQYF. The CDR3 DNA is TGTGCCACCAGCAGAGAGTTAGCGGAGGGCACAGATACGCAGTATTTT. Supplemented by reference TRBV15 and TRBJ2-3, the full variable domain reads DAMVIQNPRYQVTQFGKPVTLSCSQTLNHNVMYWYQQKSSQAPKLLFHYYDKDFNNEADTPDNFQSRRPNTSFCFLDIRSPGLGDTAMYLCATSRELAEGTDTQYFGPGTRLTVL.